The 9 T cell receptor beta chains below all came from one sample that was sequenced in a study of OX40 agonist ivuxolimab in advanced cancers. The protocol was immunoSEQ multiplex PCR, while the TCRdb copy is restricted to in-frame clones and leaves out a portion. The sample lists approximately 94,000 clones, around 84% occurring once. The sequencing here drew on CD4+ or CD8+ T cells sorted from blood, taken in a trial of the OX40 agonist ivuxolimab. The receptors derive from an adult with an advanced solid tumor such as melanoma, head and neck, liver or kidney cancer.

This clone was observed a single time. V gene TRBV28 combines with J gene TRBJ1-1, with 10 bases matching TRBD1. Germline trimming cut 5 bases from V and 8 bases from J; bases unmatched to any gene: 11. The CDR3 spans 15 residues. Germline CDR1 MDHEN, CDR2 SYDVKM. CDR3 sequence: CASSPPGTGAVEAFF. CDR3 coding DNA: TGTGCCAGCAGTCCACCCGGGACAGGGGCTGTGGAAGCTTTCTTT.

This chain uses TRBV29-1 with TRBJ2-1; D not resolved. There are 13 residues in the CDR3. The germline V and J ends were trimmed by 5 bases and 0 bases, with 8 bases remaining between them. CDR1 SQVTM and CDR2 ANQGSEA come from the germline V gene. CDR3 residues: CSVRRSSYNEQFF. For the CDR3, the DNA is TGCAGCGTTAGACGAAGCTCCTACAATGAGCAGTTCTTC.

The J gene is TRBJ2-5, the V gene TRBV7-7; tentative D call: TRBD2 (5 bases). Germline V gene sequence: CDR1 SSHAT, CDR2 FNYEAQ (reference sequence). V was pared by 6 bases and J by 1 base, with 15 bases between. There are 15 residues in the CDR3. The CDR3: CASSQRSGFQETQYF. In DNA form, the CDR3 reads TGTGCCAGCAGTCAAAGGTCGGGGTTCCAAGAGACCCAGTACTTC.

V usage is TRBV2 and J usage is TRBJ2-7; D is undetermined. Trimming pared 2 bases from V and 2 bases from J, leaving 7 bases between. CDR1 is SNHLY, CDR2 FYNNEI, per germline. This CDR3 has 13 amino acids. As DNA, the CDR3 is TGTGCCAGCAGTGAACTAGTCGCCTACGAGCAGTACGTC. This sequence encodes CASSELVAYEQYV.

The chain employs TRBV6-6 and TRBJ1-5; 9 nucleotides align to TRBD1. Germline V gene data show CDR1 as MNHNY and CDR2 as SVGAGI (reference sequence). The CDR3 is made up of 14 amino acids. The ends lost 7 bases at V and 4 bases at J; junction bases unmatched: 5. The CDR3 DNA reads as TGTGCCAGCACCGGGACAGGGTTAAATCAGCCCCAGCATTTT. Its translation is CASTGTGLNQPQHF.

The genes are TRBV5-5 and TRBJ2-6; D call uncertain. In germline, CDR1 is SGHKS, CDR2 YYEKEE (reference sequence). The CDR3 has 16 residues. V lost 4 bases to trimming and J lost 1 base, with 12 bases between them. The CDR3: CASSHGVGSGANVLTF. CDR3 DNA: TGTGCCAGCAGCCATGGGGTGGGGTCTGGGGCCAACGTCCTGACTTTC.

This chain uses TRBV6-5 with TRBJ2-1; D perhaps matches TRBD1 (6 bases). V lost 7 bases and J 0 bases, leaving 13 bases between the germline ends. This CDR3 comprises 15 residues. In germline, CDR1 is MNHEY, CDR2 SVGAGI. CDR3 residues: CASNRAESSYNEQFF. CDR3 in DNA: TGTGCCAGCAACAGGGCGGAAAGCTCCTACAATGAGCAGTTCTTC.

This clone was seen a handful of times. J is TRBJ2-1 and V is TRBV5-4, with D perhaps TRBD2 (5 bases). Germline lookup yields CDR1 SGHNT and CDR2 YYREEE (reference sequence). With 2 bases removed from V and 8 bases from J, the gap between germline ends came to 17 bases. The CDR3 is 15 residues long. As DNA, the CDR3 is TGTGCCAGCAGCTTCGAGCGAGGGCGTTTGGATGAGCAGTTCTTC. Residues: CASSFERGRLDEQFF. Based on the CDR3 plus reference TRBV5-4 and TRBJ2-1, the full variable domain is ETGVTQSPTHLIKTRGQQVTLRCSSQSGHNTVSWYQQALGQGPQFIFQYYREEENGRGNFPPRFSGLQFPNYSSELNVNALELDDSALYLCASSFERGRLDEQFFGPGTRLTVL.

The V gene is TRBV5-1, the J gene TRBJ2-5, with 13 bases matching TRBD2. The CDR3 runs 15 residues. CDR1 and CDR2 from the germline V gene are SGHRS and YFSETQ. V was pared by 3 bases and J by 4 bases, with 3 bases of the junction left unmatched. The CDR3 is CASSSGLAGVETQYF. The CDR3 DNA reads TGCGCCAGCAGCTCCGGACTAGCGGGGGTAGAGACCCAGTACTTC. Full variable domain (rest looked up from reference TRBV5-1 and TRBJ2-5): KAGVTQTPRYLIKTRGQQVTLSCSPISGHRSVSWYQQTPGQGLQFLFEYFSETQRNKGNFPGRFSGRQFSNSRSEMNVSTLELGDSALYLCASSSGLAGVETQYFGPGTRLLVL.